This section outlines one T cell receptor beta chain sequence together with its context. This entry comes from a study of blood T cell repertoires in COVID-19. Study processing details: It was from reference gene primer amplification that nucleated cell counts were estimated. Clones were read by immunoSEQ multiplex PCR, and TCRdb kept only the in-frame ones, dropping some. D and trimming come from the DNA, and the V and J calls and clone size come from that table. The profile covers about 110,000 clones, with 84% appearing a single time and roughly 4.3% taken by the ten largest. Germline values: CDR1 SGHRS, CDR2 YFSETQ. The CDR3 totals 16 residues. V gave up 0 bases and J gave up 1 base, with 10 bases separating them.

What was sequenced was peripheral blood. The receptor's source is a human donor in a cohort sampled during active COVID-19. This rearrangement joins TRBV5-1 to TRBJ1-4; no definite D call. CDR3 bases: TGCGCCAGCAGCTTGGGCGGTTATGGAACTAATGAAAAACTGTTTTTT. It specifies CASSLGGYGTNEKLFF.